This T cell receptor (beta chain) was obtained from a study of blood T cell repertoires in COVID-19. This clone was seen a single time. Original processing notes: By means of reference gene primer amplification, nucleated cell counts were estimated. The assay was immunoSEQ multiplex PCR, and TCRdb's table has in-frame clones only and misses some. Clonal size and the V and J genes are those of that table, whereas D and trimming came from the DNA. The sample contains approximately 480,000 clones, roughly 87% of which appear only once. V was cut by 4 bases and J by 6 bases, with 10 bases left in between. Germline CDR1 reads KGHSH; CDR2 reads LQKENI. The CDR3 covers 12 residues.

Sequenced: peripheral blood. The clonotype comes from a young man with COVID-19, enrolled during active disease. The chain employs TRBV18 and TRBJ2-7; maybe TRBD1 (5 bases). CDR3 bases: TGTGCCAGCTCACACCCCGACAGCGAGCAGTACTTC. Residues: CASSHPDSEQYF.